The 20 T cell receptor beta chains below were found in one sample sequenced in a study of T-cell reconstitution after alpha-beta-depleted transplantation in children. The TCRbeta library incorporated unique molecular identifiers. Each CDR3 protein is one row after TCRdb ran MiXCR on the PCR reads. The repertoire has some 490,000 distinct CDR3 sequences, around 13% of them found once; the top ten carry about 5.4%. The material sequenced was PBMCs from the stem cell graft donor, taken from the stem cell graft. The receptor source for this set is a human donor who donated a stem cell graft to a child with combined immunodeficiency.

This clonotype was counted at least ten times. The chain employs TRBV7-9 and TRBJ2-7, with TRBD1 identical over 7 bases. Germline loops: CDR1 SEHNR, CDR2 FQNEAQ (reference sequence). This CDR3 spans 12 amino acids. V trimming: 5 bases; J trimming: 4 bases; junction bases outside the gene matches: 2. The CDR3 DNA follows: TGTGCCAGCAGCAGCAGGGGGTACGAGCAGTACTTC. It codes for CASSSRGYEQYF.

The chain combines TRBV12-3 or TRBV12-4 with TRBJ1-4; 9 positions agree with TRBD1. The CDR3 consists of 15 residues. The trim removed 5 bases at V and 8 bases at J, leaving 9 bases unmatched. DNA of the CDR3: TGTGCCAGCAGTCAAACAGGGGGCTTTGGCGAAAAACTGTTTTTT. Translated: CASSQTGGFGEKLFF.

This clonotype was detected a few times. The chain has TRBV7-2 and TRBJ2-7; a weak D match, TRBD1 (5 bases). The CDR3 totals 14 residues. Between the trimmed V and J ends, which lost 5 bases and 6 bases, there was a span of 17 bases. Per germline, CDR1 SGHTA and CDR2 FQGNSA. The CDR3 sequence is CASSPGWATFEQYF. In nucleotides, the CDR3 is TGTGCCAGCAGCCCAGGGTGGGCTACCTTCGAGCAGTACTTC.

V is TRBV29-1 and J is TRBJ2-5, with 8 bases that match TRBD1. V lost 3 bases, J lost 5 bases, and 5 bases stayed unmatched. Germline V gene sequence: CDR1 SQVTM, CDR2 ANQGSEA. The CDR3 has 13 amino acids. The CDR3 loop is CSVDVRGPETQYF. The CDR3 DNA sequence: TGCAGCGTTGATGTCAGGGGGCCGGAGACCCAGTACTTC. The complete variable domain, with remaining parts taken from reference TRBV29-1 and TRBJ2-5, reads SAVISQKPSRDICQRGTSLTIQCQVDSQVTMMFWYRQQPGQSLTLIATANQGSEATYESGFVIDKFPISRPNLTFSTLTVSNMSPEDSSIYLCSVDVRGPETQYFGPGTRLLVL.

The J gene is TRBJ2-2, the V gene TRBV20-1, with D maybe TRBD1 (6 bases). Germline CDR1 is DFQATT and CDR2 is SNEGSKA (reference sequence). V lost 5 bases, J lost 6 bases, and 10 bases lay in between. This CDR3 region has 12 residues. CDR3 sequence reads: CSAVTGSGELFF. CDR3 DNA: TGCAGTGCTGTTACAGGGTCCGGGGAGCTGTTTTTT.

This clonotype was seen at least ten times. The chain links TRBV10-3 to TRBJ2-7, with TRBD2 matching 13 bases. CDR3 length: 15 residues. J gave up 6 bases and V 4 bases, and 6 bases lay outside the gene matches. Germline loops: CDR1 ENHRY, CDR2 SYGVKD. The CDR3: CAISASGLAGSEQYF. In DNA, the CDR3 is TGTGCCATCAGTGCCTCGGGACTAGCGGGGAGCGAGCAGTACTTC.

This clonotype was detected a few times. The chain is built from TRBV12-3 or TRBV12-4 and TRBJ1-5, with D hard to call. V was cut by 5 bases and J by 2 bases, with 13 bases left in between. The CDR3 runs to 15 residues. CDR3 residues: CASSLDGRGNQPQHF. The DNA of the CDR3 is TGTGCCAGCAGTCTGGACGGGAGGGGCAATCAGCCCCAGCATTTT.

The chain is built from TRBV12-3 or TRBV12-4 and TRBJ2-7, with 9 bases aligning to TRBD1. After removal of 10 bases from V and 2 bases from J, the junction contained 12 bases not matched to a gene. This CDR3 is built from 15 residues. The CDR3 DNA sequence: TGTGCCATTTCTTTCGGAGGACAGGGGACCTACGAGCAGTACTTC. Amino acid sequence: CAISFGGQGTYEQYF.

This clonotype was detected ten times or more. The genes are TRBV5-1 and TRBJ2-5; TRBD2 agrees at 11 bases. V dropped 4 bases and J dropped 4; count of bases not matched to a gene: 6. The germline gives CDR1 SGHRS, CDR2 YFSETQ. This CDR3 contains 15 residues. DNA for the CDR3: TGCGCCAGCAGCCAACTCGGACTAGCGGGAGAGACCCAGTACTTC. The encoded protein is CASSQLGLAGETQYF.

The V gene is TRBV12-3 or TRBV12-4, the J gene TRBJ1-1; D uncertain. V was clipped by 5 bases and J by 8 bases, with 15 bases between them. The CDR3 totals 13 residues. This chain's CDR3 is CASSRVWAEEAFF. In DNA, the CDR3 is TGTGCCAGCAGTCGAGTTTGGGCCGAAGAAGCTTTCTTT.

The CDR3 DNA reads as TGTGCCAGCAGCAGGGTCCCCTCAACCTACGAGCAGTACTTC. It translates to CASSRVPSTYEQYF. J is TRBJ2-7 and V is TRBV7-2; D remains ambiguous. The ends were cut back, 5 bases at V and 2 bases at J, with 13 bases in the middle. The CDR3 has 14 residues. Germline lookup yields CDR1 SGHTA and CDR2 FQGNSA. Complete variable domain (other parts from reference TRBV7-2 and TRBJ2-7): GAGVSQSPSNKVTEKGKDVELRCDPISGHTALYWYRQSLGQGLEFLIYFQGNSAPDKSGLPSDRFSAERTGGSVSTLTIQRTQQEDSAVYLCASSRVPSTYEQYFGPGTRLTVT.

This clonotype was counted between two and nine times. J is TRBJ1-6 and V is TRBV9; D uncertain. Germline V gene data show CDR1 as SGDLS and CDR2 as YYNGEE. This CDR3 is built from 16 residues. Trimming took 0 bases from V and 2 from J, leaving 9 bases between them. The CDR3 is CASSVGGSAYNSPLHF. CDR3 in DNA: TGTGCCAGCAGCGTAGGAGGGAGTGCCTATAATTCACCCCTCCACTTT.

This clonotype was found many times. The chain links TRBV15 to TRBJ1-6; no clear D. The V end was cut by 5 bases, the J end by 6 bases, with 14 bases between. The CDR3 runs 15 residues. Germline V gene sequence: CDR1 LNHNV, CDR2 YYDKDF (reference sequence). CDR3 sequence: CATSRVTEGNSPLHF. Here the CDR3 DNA reads TGTGCCACCAGCCGGGTGACCGAGGGTAATTCACCCCTCCACTTT. The variable domain in full, completed from reference TRBV15 and TRBJ1-6, reads DAMVIQNPRYQVTQFGKPVTLSCSQTLNHNVMYWYQQKSSQAPKLLFHYYDKDFNNEADTPDNFQSRRPNTSFCFLDIRSPGLGDTAMYLCATSRVTEGNSPLHFGNGTRLTVT.

The chain recombines TRBV18 with TRBJ2-5; D unclear. Germline lookup yields CDR1 KGHSH and CDR2 LQKENI. The CDR3 length is 13 residues. The germline V and J ends were trimmed by 1 base and 5 bases, with 8 bases remaining between them. CDR3 sequence (DNA): TGTGCCAGCTCACCACAGGTTGGGGAGACCCAGTACTTC. It translates to CASSPQVGETQYF.

This clonotype has a count of ten or more. J is TRBJ2-7 and V is TRBV7-9, with D hard to call. The CDR3 is made up of 14 amino acids. CDR1 is SEHNR, CDR2 FQNEAQ, per germline (reference sequence). Trimming shortened V by 4 bases and J by 0 bases, and 10 bases separated the two germline ends. The CDR3 DNA reads TGTGCCAGCAGCTCCCGTTCTAGCTCCTACGAGCAGTACTTC. It specifies CASSSRSSSYEQYF.

The rearrangement joins TRBV9 to TRBJ2-2, with D uncertain. The CDR3 runs to 14 residues. V shed 0 bases and J shed 3 bases, with 6 bases lying between them. CDR1 SGDLS and CDR2 YYNGEE come from the germline V gene. The CDR3 DNA reads as TGTGCCAGCAGCGTAGCAGGTGACACCGGGGAGCTGTTTTTT. Amino acids: CASSVAGDTGELFF.

This clonotype was seen a handful of times. The J gene is TRBJ2-7, the V gene TRBV29-1; D is ambiguous. V lost 2 bases to trimming and J lost 4 bases, with 12 bases between them. This CDR3 spans 13 amino acids. CDR1 and CDR2 from the germline V gene are SQVTM and ANQGSEA. Here the CDR3 DNA reads TGCAGCGTTGAATGGGTACCCGGATACGAGCAGTACTTC. It specifies CSVEWVPGYEQYF.

This clonotype was found a few times. The V gene is TRBV30, the J gene TRBJ2-1, with a weak D call TRBD1 (5 bases). With 4 bases removed from V and 0 bases from J, the gap between germline ends came to 25 bases. CDR1 and CDR2 from the germline V gene are GTSNPN and SVGIG (reference sequence). CDR3 size: 19 residues. CDR3 protein: CAWIPAYVRQSSSYNEQFF. The CDR3, as DNA: TGTGCCTGGATCCCAGCCTACGTCAGACAGTCGAGCTCCTACAATGAGCAGTTCTTC.

This clonotype was seen many times. The gene calls are TRBV12-3 or TRBV12-4 and TRBJ2-5; weak D call: TRBD2 (5 bases). V lost 6 bases and J 2 bases, leaving 13 bases between the germline ends. The CDR3 spans 14 residues. CDR3 protein: CASSKGRGQETQYF. The CDR3 DNA sequence: TGTGCCAGCAGCAAAGGACGGGGTCAAGAGACCCAGTACTTC.

This clonotype was recorded at least ten times. J is TRBJ1-2 and V is TRBV12-3 or TRBV12-4; D remains unclear. V dropped 5 bases and J dropped 1 base, with 8 bases sitting between them. The CDR3 runs to 13 residues. CDR3 coding DNA: TGTGCCAGCAGTCCCCTCGTTAACTATGGCTACACCTTC. This codes for CASSPLVNYGYTF.